The rows below give T cell receptor beta chains drawn from one sample of a study of blood T cell repertoires in COVID-19. The data were produced by immunoSEQ multiplex PCR, yet TCRdb's version contains in-frame clones alone and is incomplete. Seen here are 49,000 or so clones, roughly four fifths observed once, and the top ten hold around 7.4%. The material sequenced was peripheral blood. All receptors derive from a man aged 55 to 69 with active COVID-19. CDR3s include the opening cysteine and the closing phenylalanine or tryptophan. The order of the fields is clone size, J gene, V gene, CDR3 length, CDR3 protein. Size tells how often a clone was seen (once, few, many) or the class of an expanded clone, and some rows leave it out.

>-|TRBJ2-7|TRBV30|12
CAWSGFSYEQYF
>-|TRBJ1-2|TRBV3-1/TRBV3-2|13
CASSPGTGYGYTF
>-|TRBJ1-3|TRBV6-5|15
CASTPRQGSGNTIYF
>-|TRBJ1-4|TRBV30|14
CAWSVTSTNEKLFF
>-|TRBJ2-1|TRBV29-1|13
CSVVLAGEYEQFF
>-|TRBJ1-5|TRBV6-2/TRBV6-3|17
CASSYLIGQAGYQPQHF
>few|TRBJ2-7|TRBV1|14
CTSSQDSHLYEQYF
>-|TRBJ2-2|TRBV11-2|16
CASRQWTSGRTGELFF
>-|TRBJ2-7|TRBV6-2/TRBV6-3|15
CASSYPGQGAYEQYF
>once|TRBJ2-1|TRBV7-8|18
CASSLGLAGASPYNEQFF
>few|TRBJ2-3|TRBV2|13
CASGGAFTDTQYF
>once|TRBJ2-1|TRBV25-1|15
CASSAFTGSYNEQFF
>-|TRBJ1-1|TRBV14|14
CASSQETGNTEAFF
>-|TRBJ2-5|TRBV7-2|16
CASSLVGLAGGETQYF
>-|TRBJ1-1|TRBV14|15
CASSQTYSGTTEAFF
>-|TRBJ2-7|TRBV19|13
CASSATGFHEQYF
>-|TRBJ2-7|TRBV7-2|14
CASSLVLRRDEQYF
>-|TRBJ2-5|TRBV30|16
CAWSIAGGETQETQYF
>-|TRBJ2-5|TRBV4-1|15
CASSLGGGNQETQYF
>once|TRBJ1-5|TRBV6-1|14
CASSEGQGNQPQHF
>-|TRBJ2-3|TRBV28|15
CASSLRRGGTDTQYF
>-|TRBJ1-1|TRBV28|16
CASSPPNREGGTEAFF